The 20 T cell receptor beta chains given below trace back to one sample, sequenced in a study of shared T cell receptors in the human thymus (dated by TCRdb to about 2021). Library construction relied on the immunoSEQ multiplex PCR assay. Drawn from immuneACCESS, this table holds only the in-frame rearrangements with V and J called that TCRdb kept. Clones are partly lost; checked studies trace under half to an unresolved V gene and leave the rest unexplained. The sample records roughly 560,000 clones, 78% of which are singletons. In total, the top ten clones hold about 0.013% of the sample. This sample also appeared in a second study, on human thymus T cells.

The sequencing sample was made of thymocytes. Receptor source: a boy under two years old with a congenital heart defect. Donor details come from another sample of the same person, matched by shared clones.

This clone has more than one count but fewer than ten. In nucleotides, the CDR3 is TGTGCCTGGAGTGCGGGGTTGGTGATCACCGGGGAGCTGTTTTTT. It yields the protein CAWSAGLVITGELFF. The chain links TRBV30 to TRBJ2-2; TRBD2 might be the D (5 bases). CDR1 and CDR2 from the germline V gene are GTSNPN and SVGIG (reference sequence). The ends were cut back, 1 base at V and 4 bases at J, with 13 bases in the middle. The CDR3 is 15 amino acids.

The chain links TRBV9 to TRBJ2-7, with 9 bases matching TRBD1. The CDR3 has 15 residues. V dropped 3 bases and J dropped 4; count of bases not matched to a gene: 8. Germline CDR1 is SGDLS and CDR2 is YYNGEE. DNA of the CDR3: TGTGCCAGCAGCGGAACAGGGGGCGCACGGTACGAGCAGTACTTC. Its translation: CASSGTGGARYEQYF.

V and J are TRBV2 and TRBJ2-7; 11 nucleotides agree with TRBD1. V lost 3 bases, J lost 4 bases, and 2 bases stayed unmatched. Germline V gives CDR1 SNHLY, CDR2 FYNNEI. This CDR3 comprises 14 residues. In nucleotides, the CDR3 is TGTGCCAGCAGTGACGGGACAGGGGGGTACGAGCAGTACTTC. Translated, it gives CASSDGTGGYEQYF.

CDR3: CASSPLPEAGGYGYTF. The CDR3 DNA is TGTGCCAGCAGCCCACTGCCAGAGGCAGGAGGCTATGGCTACACCTTC. This chain uses TRBV11-3 with TRBJ1-2; no definite D call. Germline CDR1 and CDR2: SGHNT and YENEEA. This CDR3 spans 16 amino acids. V lost 5 bases, J lost 4 bases, and 20 bases lay in between.

The CDR3 bases are TGTGCCAGCAGTTACCTTAATTACACTGAAGCTTTCTTT. This translates into CASSYLNYTEAFF. The chain joins TRBV6-6 to TRBJ1-1; D gene unclear. The CDR3 is 13 residues long. V lost 2 bases to trimming and J lost 3 bases, with 7 bases between them. CDR1 MNHNY and CDR2 SVGAGI come from the germline V gene (reference sequence).

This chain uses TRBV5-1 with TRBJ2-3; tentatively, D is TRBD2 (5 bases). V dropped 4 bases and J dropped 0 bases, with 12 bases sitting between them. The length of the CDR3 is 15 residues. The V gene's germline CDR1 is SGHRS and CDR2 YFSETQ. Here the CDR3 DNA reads TGCGCCAGCAGCGGGATCGGGGTTAGCACAGATACGCAGTATTTT. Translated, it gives CASSGIGVSTDTQYF.

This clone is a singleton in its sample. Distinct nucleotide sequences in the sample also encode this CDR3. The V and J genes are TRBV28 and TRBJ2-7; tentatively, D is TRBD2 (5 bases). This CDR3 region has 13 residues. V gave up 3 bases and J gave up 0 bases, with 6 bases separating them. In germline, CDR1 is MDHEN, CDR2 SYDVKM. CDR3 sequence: CASSFGSSYEQYF. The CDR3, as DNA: TGTGCCAGCAGTTTTGGGAGCTCCTACGAGCAGTACTTC.

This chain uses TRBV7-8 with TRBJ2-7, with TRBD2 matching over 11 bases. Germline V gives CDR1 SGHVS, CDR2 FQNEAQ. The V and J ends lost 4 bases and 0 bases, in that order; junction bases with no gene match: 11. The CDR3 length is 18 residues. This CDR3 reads CASSSKVSGRAPSYEQYF. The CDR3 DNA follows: TGTGCCAGCAGCTCCAAAGTTAGCGGGAGGGCCCCCTCCTACGAGCAGTACTTC.

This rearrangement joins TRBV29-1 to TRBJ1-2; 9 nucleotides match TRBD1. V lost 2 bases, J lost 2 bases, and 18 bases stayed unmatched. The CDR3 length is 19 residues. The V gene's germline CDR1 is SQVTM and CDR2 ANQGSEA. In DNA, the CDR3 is TGCAGCGTTGAAAATATGGGGGTGGGACAGGGAAGAGGCAACTATGGCTACACCTTC. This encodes CSVENMGVGQGRGNYGYTF. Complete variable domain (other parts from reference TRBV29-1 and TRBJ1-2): SAVISQKPSRDICQRGTSLTIQCQVDSQVTMMFWYRQQPGQSLTLIATANQGSEATYESGFVIDKFPISRPNLTFSTLTVSNMSPEDSSIYLCSVENMGVGQGRGNYGYTFGSGTRLTVV.

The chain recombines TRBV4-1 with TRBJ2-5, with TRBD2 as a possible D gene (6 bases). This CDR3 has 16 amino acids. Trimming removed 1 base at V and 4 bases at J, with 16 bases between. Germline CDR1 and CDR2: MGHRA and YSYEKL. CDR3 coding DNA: TGCGCCAGCAGCCAAGGGGCATCGGGGCGGGGAGAGACCCAGTACTTC. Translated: CASSQGASGRGETQYF.

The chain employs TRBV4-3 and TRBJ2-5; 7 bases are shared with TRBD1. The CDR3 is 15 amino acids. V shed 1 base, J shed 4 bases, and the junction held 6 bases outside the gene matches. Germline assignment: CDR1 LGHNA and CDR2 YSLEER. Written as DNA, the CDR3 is TGCGCCAGCAGCCAAGGGAACAGGGGACGAGAGACCCAGTACTTC. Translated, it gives CASSQGNRGRETQYF.

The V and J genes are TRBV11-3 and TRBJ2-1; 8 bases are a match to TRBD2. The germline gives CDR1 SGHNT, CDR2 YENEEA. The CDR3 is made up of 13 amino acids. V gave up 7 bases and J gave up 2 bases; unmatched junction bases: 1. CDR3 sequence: CASTREAYNEQFF. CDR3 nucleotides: TGTGCCAGCACGCGGGAGGCCTACAATGAGCAGTTCTTC.

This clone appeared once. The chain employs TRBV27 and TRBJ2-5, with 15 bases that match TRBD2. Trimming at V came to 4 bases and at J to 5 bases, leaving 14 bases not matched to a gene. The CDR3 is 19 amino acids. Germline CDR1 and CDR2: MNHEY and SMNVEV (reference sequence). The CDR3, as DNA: TGTGCCAGCAGTTGTATTGGGGGGACTAGCGGGAGGATAGTGGAGACCCAGTACTTC. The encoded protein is CASSCIGGTSGRIVETQYF.

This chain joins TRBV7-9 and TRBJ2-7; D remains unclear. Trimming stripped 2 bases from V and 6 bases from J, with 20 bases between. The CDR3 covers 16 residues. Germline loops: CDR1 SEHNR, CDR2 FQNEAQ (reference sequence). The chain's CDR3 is CASSLISRGNHVEQYF. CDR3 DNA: TGTGCCAGCAGCTTAATATCAAGAGGCAATCACGTCGAGCAGTACTTC.

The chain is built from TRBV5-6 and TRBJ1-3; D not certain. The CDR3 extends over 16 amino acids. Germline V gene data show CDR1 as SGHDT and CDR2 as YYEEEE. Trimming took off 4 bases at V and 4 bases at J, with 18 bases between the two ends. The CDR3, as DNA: TGTGCCAGCAGCCCTGAAAAGAAGAACGCGGGAAACACCATATATTTT. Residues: CASSPEKKNAGNTIYF.

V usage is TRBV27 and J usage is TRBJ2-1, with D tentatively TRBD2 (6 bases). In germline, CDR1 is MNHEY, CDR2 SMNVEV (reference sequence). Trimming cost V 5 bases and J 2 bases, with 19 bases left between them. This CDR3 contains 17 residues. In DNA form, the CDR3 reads TGTGCCAGCAGTATCGGCCCTGCTAGCGTCCCCTACAATGAGCAGTTCTTC. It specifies CASSIGPASVPYNEQFF.

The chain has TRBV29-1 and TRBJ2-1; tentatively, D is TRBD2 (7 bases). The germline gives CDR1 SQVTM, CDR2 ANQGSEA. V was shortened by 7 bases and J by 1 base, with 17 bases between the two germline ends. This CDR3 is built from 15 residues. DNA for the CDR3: TGCAGCGCCACCGAGGGGGGGCATTCCTACAATGAGCAGTTCTTC. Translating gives CSATEGGHSYNEQFF.

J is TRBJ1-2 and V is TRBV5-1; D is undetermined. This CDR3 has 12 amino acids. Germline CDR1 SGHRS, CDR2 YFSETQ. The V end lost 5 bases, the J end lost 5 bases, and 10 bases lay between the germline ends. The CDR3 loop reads CASSTRGYGYTF. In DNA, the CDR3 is TGCGCCAGCAGTACCCGCGGTTATGGCTACACCTTC.

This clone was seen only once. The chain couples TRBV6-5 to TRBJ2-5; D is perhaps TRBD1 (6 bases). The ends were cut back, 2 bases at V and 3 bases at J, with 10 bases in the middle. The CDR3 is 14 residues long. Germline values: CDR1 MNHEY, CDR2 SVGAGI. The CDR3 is CASSYLKGEETQYF. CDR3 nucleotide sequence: TGTGCCAGCAGTTACCTCAAGGGGGAAGAGACCCAGTACTTC.

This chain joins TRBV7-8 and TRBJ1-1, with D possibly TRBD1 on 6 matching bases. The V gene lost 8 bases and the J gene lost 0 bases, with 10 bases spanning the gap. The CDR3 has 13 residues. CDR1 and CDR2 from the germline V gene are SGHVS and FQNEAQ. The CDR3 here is CASGTGLNTEAFF. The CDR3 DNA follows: TGTGCCAGCGGAACAGGGCTGAACACTGAAGCTTTCTTT. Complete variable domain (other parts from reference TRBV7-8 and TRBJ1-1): GAGVSQSPRYKVAKRGQDVALRCDPISGHVSLFWYQQALGQGPEFLTYFQNEAQLDKSGLPSDRFFAERPEGSVSTLKIQRTQQEDSAVYLCASGTGLNTEAFFGQGTRLTVV.